The next 5 T cell receptor beta chains were all read from a single sample in a study of siplizumab effects on memory and regulatory T cells. Profiling relied on immunoSEQ multiplex PCR, and the TCRdb table lists in-frame clones only, not all of them. The sample lists about 120,000 clones; around 94% were seen once. The sample was non-Treg CD4+ T cells sorted from blood. The receptors were sampled from a human donor in good health.

The chain joins TRBV28 to TRBJ1-5, with D perhaps TRBD1 (6 bases). The germline CDR1 and CDR2 sequences are MDHEN and SYDVKM. V dropped 10 bases and J dropped 5 bases, with 18 bases sitting between them. CDR3 length: 14 amino acids. The CDR3 region has the DNA TGTGCCACCCAGGGGCAGGGCTGGGATCAGCCCCAGCATTTT. Protein sequence: CATQGQGWDQPQHF.

The genes are TRBV6-5 and TRBJ2-1; maybe TRBD2 (6 bases). The CDR3 length is 14 residues. V shed 7 bases and J shed 6 bases, with 16 bases lying between them. Per the germline V gene, CDR1 is MNHEY and CDR2 is SVGAGI. For the CDR3, the DNA is TGTGCCAGCAAACCGGGACTTTCGGTCAATGAGCAGTTCTTC. Amino acids: CASKPGLSVNEQFF.

The V and J genes are TRBV6-1 and TRBJ1-1; 7 nucleotides align to TRBD1. Trimming took 6 bases from V and 3 from J; bases not matched to a gene: 10. The germline gives CDR1 MNHNS, CDR2 SASEGT. This CDR3 is built from 15 residues. CDR3 sequence reads: CASRLTGVGDTEAFF. Written as DNA, the CDR3 is TGTGCCAGCAGGTTAACAGGGGTTGGGGACACTGAAGCTTTCTTT.

The chain couples TRBV5-1 to TRBJ1-3; TRBD1 aligns across 9 bases. The CDR3 is 15 amino acids. CDR1 is SGHRS, CDR2 YFSETQ, per germline. After removal of 4 bases from V and 2 bases from J, the junction contained 4 bases not matched to a gene. This CDR3 reads CASSGGDRAGNTIYF. In nucleotides, the CDR3 is TGCGCCAGCAGCGGCGGGGACAGGGCTGGAAACACCATATATTTT.

The chain has TRBV11-2 and TRBJ2-3; D unresolved. The CDR3 contains 15 residues. Germline CDR1 SGHAT, CDR2 FQNNGV. Trimming cost V 4 bases and J 2 bases, with 13 bases left between them. The CDR3 bases are TGTGCCAGCAGCTGGAGTCCCACAAACACAGATACGCAGTATTTT. This translates into CASSWSPTNTDTQYF.